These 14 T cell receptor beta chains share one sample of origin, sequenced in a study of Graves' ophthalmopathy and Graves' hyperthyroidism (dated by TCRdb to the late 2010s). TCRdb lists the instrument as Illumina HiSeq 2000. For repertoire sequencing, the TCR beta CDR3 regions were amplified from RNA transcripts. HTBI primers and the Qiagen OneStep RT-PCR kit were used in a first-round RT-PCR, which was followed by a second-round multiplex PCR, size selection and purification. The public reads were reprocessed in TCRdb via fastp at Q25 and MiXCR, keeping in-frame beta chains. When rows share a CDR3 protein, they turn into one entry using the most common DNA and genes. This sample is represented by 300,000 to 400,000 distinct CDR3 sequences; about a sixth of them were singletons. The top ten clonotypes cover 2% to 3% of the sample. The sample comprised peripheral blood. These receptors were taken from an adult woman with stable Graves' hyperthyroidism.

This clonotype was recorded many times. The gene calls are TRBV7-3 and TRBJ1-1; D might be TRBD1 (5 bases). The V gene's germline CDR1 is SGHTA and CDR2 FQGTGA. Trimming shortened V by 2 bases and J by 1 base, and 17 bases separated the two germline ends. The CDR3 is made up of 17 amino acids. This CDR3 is CASSLRGSPGQNTEAFF. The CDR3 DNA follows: TGTGCCAGCAGCTTACGCGGAAGTCCAGGGCAGAACACTGAAGCTTTCTTT.

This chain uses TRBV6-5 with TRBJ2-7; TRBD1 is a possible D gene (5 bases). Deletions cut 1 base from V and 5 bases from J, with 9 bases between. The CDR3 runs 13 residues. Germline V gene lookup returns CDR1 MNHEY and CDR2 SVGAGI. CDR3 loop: CASSYLPGNEQYF. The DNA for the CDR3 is TGTGCCAGCAGTTACTTGCCAGGGAACGAGCAGTACTTC.

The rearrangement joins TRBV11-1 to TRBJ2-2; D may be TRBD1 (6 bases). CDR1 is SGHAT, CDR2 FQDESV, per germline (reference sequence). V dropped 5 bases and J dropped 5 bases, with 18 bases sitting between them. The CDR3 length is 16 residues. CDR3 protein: CASSRQGSGNTGELFF. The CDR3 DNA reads TGTGCCAGCAGCCGCCAGGGGTCGGGAAATACCGGGGAGCTGTTTTTT.

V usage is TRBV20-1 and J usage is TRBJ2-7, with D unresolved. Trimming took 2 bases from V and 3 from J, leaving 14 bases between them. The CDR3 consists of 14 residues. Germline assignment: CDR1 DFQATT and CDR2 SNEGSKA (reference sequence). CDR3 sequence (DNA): TGCAGTGCTAGAACGGTCCGGTCCAACTACGAGCAGTACTTC. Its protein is CSARTVRSNYEQYF.

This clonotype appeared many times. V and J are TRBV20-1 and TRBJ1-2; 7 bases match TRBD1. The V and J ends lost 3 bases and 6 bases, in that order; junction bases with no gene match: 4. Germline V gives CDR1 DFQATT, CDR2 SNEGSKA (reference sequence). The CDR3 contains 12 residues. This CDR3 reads CSARKTGDGYTF. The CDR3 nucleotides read TGCAGTGCTAGGAAAACAGGGGATGGCTACACCTTC.

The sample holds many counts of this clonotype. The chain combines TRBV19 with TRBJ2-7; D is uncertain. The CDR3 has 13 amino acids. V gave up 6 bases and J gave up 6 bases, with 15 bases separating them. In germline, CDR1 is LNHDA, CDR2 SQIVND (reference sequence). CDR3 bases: TGTGCCAGTAGCCCCGCCGCGAGCTTCGAGCAGTACTTC. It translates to CASSPAASFEQYF.

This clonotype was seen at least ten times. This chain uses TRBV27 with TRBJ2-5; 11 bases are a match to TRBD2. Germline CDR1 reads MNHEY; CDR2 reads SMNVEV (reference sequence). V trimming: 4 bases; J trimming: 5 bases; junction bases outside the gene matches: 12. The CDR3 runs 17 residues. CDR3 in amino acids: CASSSTPPLAGEETQYF. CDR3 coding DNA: TGTGCCAGCAGTTCGACTCCCCCACTAGCGGGAGAGGAGACCCAGTACTTC.

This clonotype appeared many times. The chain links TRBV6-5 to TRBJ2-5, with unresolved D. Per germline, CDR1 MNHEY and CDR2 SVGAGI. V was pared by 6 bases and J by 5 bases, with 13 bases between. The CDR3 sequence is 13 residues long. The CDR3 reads CASSPNYAETQYF. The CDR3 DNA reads TGTGCCAGCAGCCCTAATTATGCTGAGACCCAGTACTTC.

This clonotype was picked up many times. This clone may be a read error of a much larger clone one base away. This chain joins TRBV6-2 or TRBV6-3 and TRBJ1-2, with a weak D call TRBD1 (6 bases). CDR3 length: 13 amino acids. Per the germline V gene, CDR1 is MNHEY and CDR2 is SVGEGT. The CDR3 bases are TGTGTCAGCAGCTACGGGGGCTTCTATGGCTACACCTTC. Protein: CVSSYGGFYGYTF.

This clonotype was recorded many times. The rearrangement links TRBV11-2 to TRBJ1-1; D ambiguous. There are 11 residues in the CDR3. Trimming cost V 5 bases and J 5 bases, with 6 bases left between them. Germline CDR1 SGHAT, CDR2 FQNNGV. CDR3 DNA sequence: TGTGCCAGCAGCCATGCAACTGAAGCTTTCTTT. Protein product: CASSHATEAFF.

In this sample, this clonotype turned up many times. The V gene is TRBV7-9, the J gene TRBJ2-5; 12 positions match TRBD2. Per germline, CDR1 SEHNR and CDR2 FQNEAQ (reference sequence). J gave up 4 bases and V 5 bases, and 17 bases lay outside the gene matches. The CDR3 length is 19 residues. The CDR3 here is CASSETSGSRKELSETQYF. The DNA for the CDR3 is TGTGCCAGCAGCGAGACTAGCGGGAGTAGAAAGGAGCTGTCAGAGACCCAGTACTTC.

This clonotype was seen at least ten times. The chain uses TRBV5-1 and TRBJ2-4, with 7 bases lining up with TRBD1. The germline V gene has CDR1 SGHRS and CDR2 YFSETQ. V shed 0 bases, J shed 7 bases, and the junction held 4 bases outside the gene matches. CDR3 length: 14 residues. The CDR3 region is CASSLEGANNIQYF. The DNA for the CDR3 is TGCGCCAGCAGCTTGGAGGGGGCGAATAACATTCAGTACTTC.

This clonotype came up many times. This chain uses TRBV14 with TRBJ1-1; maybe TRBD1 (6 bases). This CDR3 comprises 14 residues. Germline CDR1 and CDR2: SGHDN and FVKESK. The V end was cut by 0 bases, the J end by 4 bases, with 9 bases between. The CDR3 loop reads CASSQDRGFTEAFF. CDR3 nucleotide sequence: TGTGCCAGCAGCCAAGACAGGGGTTTCACTGAAGCTTTCTTT.

DNA for the CDR3: TGTGCCAGCAGCCCACACGGGAGTGTCTACGAGCAGTACTTC. Its protein is CASSPHGSVYEQYF. The gene calls are TRBV6-2 or TRBV6-3 and TRBJ2-7; D is perhaps TRBD2 (6 bases). This CDR3 is built from 14 residues. The germline V gene has CDR1 MNHEY and CDR2 SVGEGT. The V gene lost 6 bases and the J gene lost 3 bases, with 15 bases spanning the gap.